The T cell receptor beta chain described here comes from a study of Ad26.COV2.S vaccination and SARS-CoV-2 variants. For the study at large: Of the COV1001 trial arms, the Ad26.COV2.S arm included the donor. The authors gave Ad26.COV2.S intramuscularly, either once or twice 56 days apart.

Comments on this clone: Its antigen is unknown.

Regarding the study as a whole: Vaccinated and placebo-treated recipients had similar non-spike TCR breadth. Substantial breadth was reported for post-vaccination spike-specific CD8+ and CD4+ T cells.

Generated by immunoSEQ multiplex PCR, the TCRdb table keeps only in-frame clones and is missing some. Of 300,000 to 450,000 clones detected, about 85% appear once; the ten largest clones hold 3% to 4%. Treatment specified: around 19 received Ad26.COV2.S at low or high dose, single or two shots; roughly five received placebo; per-sample allocation not given. Each sample was drawn 63 days after the first injection (of vaccine or placebo). V lost 0 bases to trimming and J lost 4 bases; unmatched junction nucleotides: 8. CDR1 and CDR2 (germline): MNHNS, SASEGT. This CDR3 has 16 residues. Sequencing was performed on peripheral blood, taken in a trial of Ad26.COV2.S vaccine versus placebo. V gene TRBV6-1 combines with J gene TRBJ1-2; 7 bases match TRBD1. This clonotype originated in a person between 18 and 59 years old who received the Ad26.COV2.S COVID-19 vaccine or a placebo. The CDR3, as DNA: TGTGCCAGCAGTGAAGCACCGACAAGGGGGCCCTATGGCTACACCTTC. Its translation is CASSEAPTRGPYGYTF.